These 23 T cell receptor beta chains share one sample of origin, sequenced in a study of blood T cell repertoires in COVID-19. Using immunoSEQ multiplex PCR, the repertoire was profiled, and TCRdb retains in-frame clones only, with some absent. The sample includes approximately 100,000 clones, 80% to 90% seen only once; the top ten take less than 3%. Sequenced material: PBMCs or T cells enriched from blood (not recorded which). Receptor source: a woman aged 50 to 65 who had recovered from COVID-19.

This clone was seen more than once but under ten times. The V and J genes are TRBV3-1 (or the pseudogene TRBV3-2) and TRBJ2-7; 11 nucleotides agree with TRBD2. CDR3 size: 14 residues. The V and J ends lost 4 bases and 1 base, in that order; junction bases with no gene match: 0. The germline V gene has CDR1 LGHDT and CDR2 YNNKEL (reference sequence). CDR3 sequence reads: CASSRLAGSYEQYF. CDR3 bases: TGTGCCAGCAGCCGACTAGCGGGATCCTACGAGCAGTACTTC.

The genes are TRBV5-1 and TRBJ2-5; D gene uncertain. CDR1 SGHRS and CDR2 YFSETQ come from the germline V gene. This CDR3 has 13 residues. V lost 7 bases and J 1 base, leaving 11 bases between the germline ends. CDR3 in DNA: TGCGCCAGCCGTTCGAAGAGCCAAGAGACCCAGTACTTC. It translates to CASRSKSQETQYF.

The rearrangement uses TRBV28 and TRBJ2-7, with D possibly being TRBD2 (5 bases). There are 15 residues in the CDR3. The V gene's germline CDR1 is MDHEN and CDR2 SYDVKM. V was trimmed by 2 bases and J by 2 bases, leaving 13 bases between them. The CDR3 loop is CASSLLRDGAYEQYF. In nucleotides, the CDR3 is TGTGCCAGCAGTTTACTTCGGGATGGAGCCTACGAGCAGTACTTC. The full variable domain, completed using reference TRBV28 and TRBJ2-7, is DVKVTQSSRYLVKRTGEKVFLECVQDMDHENMFWYRQDPGLGLRLIYFSYDVKMKEKGDIPEGYSVSREKKERFSLILESASTNQTSMYLCASSLLRDGAYEQYFGPGTRLTVT.

This clone was picked up one time. The chain links TRBV30 to TRBJ1-2, with D uncertain. Germline V gives CDR1 GTSNPN, CDR2 SVGIG (reference sequence). The CDR3 is made up of 15 amino acids. Trimming stripped 0 bases from V and 7 bases from J, with 18 bases between. The CDR3 DNA is TGTGCCTGGAGTGTAGAGTCAGGAAAGATTAGTGGCTACACCTTC. Translating gives CAWSVESGKISGYTF.

The chain links TRBV28 to TRBJ1-3; no clear D gene. V gave up 5 bases and J gave up 0 bases, with 14 bases separating them. Germline-derived CDR1 and CDR2 are MDHEN and SYDVKM. CDR3 length: 16 residues. The CDR3 is CASSRGRRSSGNTIYF. The DNA for the CDR3 is TGTGCCAGCAGTAGAGGGCGCCGGTCCTCTGGAAACACCATATATTTT.

This clone was recorded once. The rearrangement links TRBV6-5 to TRBJ2-1, with 8 bases that match TRBD2. The CDR3 is 15 amino acids. CDR1 MNHEY and CDR2 SVGAGI come from the germline V gene. Trimming cost V 5 bases and J 6 bases; bases outside gene matches: 9. CDR3 sequence: CASSPPGLELNEQFF. CDR3 in DNA: TGTGCCAGCAGTCCCCCGGGACTAGAGCTCAATGAGCAGTTCTTC.

The chain carries TRBV7-2 and TRBJ2-5, with a tentative D call TRBD1 (5 bases). The CDR3 length is 12 residues. Between the trimmed V and J ends, which lost 6 bases and 5 bases, there was a span of 10 bases. Per germline, CDR1 SGHTA and CDR2 FQGNSA. CDR3 nucleotide sequence: TGTGCCAGCAGTCAGGGATGGGAGACCCAGTACTTC. This sequence encodes CASSQGWETQYF.

Here the CDR3 reads CATSDTGGARYTGELFF. The CDR3 DNA follows: TGTGCCACCAGTGACACCGGAGGGGCTCGTTACACCGGGGAGCTGTTTTTT. The chain employs TRBV24-1 and TRBJ2-2; maybe TRBD2 (6 bases). The CDR3 is 17 residues long. Trimming took off 4 bases at V and 3 bases at J, with 17 bases between the two ends. The germline V gene encodes CDR1 KGHDR and CDR2 SFDVKD.

V usage is TRBV18 and J usage is TRBJ2-7, with D possibly TRBD2 on 6 matching bases. This CDR3 comprises 14 residues. Trimming stripped 3 bases from V and 2 bases from J, with 11 bases between. CDR1 KGHSH and CDR2 LQKENI come from the germline V gene. The CDR3 DNA reads as TGTGCCAGCTCACCCTCGGGACTTACCTACGAGCAGTACTTC. Residues: CASSPSGLTYEQYF. Complete variable domain (other parts from reference TRBV18 and TRBJ2-7): NAGVMQNPRHLVRRRGQEARLRCSPMKGHSHVYWYRQLPEEGLKFMVYLQKENIIDESGMPKERFSAEFPKEGPSILRIQQVVRGDSAAYFCASSPSGLTYEQYFGPGTRLTVT.

The chain joins TRBV5-5 to TRBJ2-7, with 7 bases that match TRBD2. The CDR3 covers 16 residues. Trimming cost V 0 bases and J 8 bases; bases outside gene matches: 14. Germline-derived CDR1 and CDR2 are SGHKS and YYEKEE (reference sequence). The DNA for the CDR3 is TGTGCCAGCAGCTTGGGTAATCCTAGCGGCAGGATCCAGCAGTACTTC. Its translation: CASSLGNPSGRIQQYF. Combining the CDR3 with reference TRBV5-5 and TRBJ2-7 gives the whole variable domain DAGVTQSPTHLIKTRGQQVTLRCSPISGHKSVSWYQQVLGQGPQFIFQYYEKEERGRGNFPDRFSARQFPNYSSELNVNALLLGDSALYLCASSLGNPSGRIQQYFGPGTRLTVT.

The chain links TRBV28 to TRBJ1-6, with unresolved D. The germline V gene encodes CDR1 MDHEN and CDR2 SYDVKM. CDR3 size: 12 residues. Trimming removed 3 bases at V and 13 bases at J, with 10 bases between. CDR3 coding DNA: TGTGCCAGCAGTTTGTCTTTTTCGCCCCTCCACTTT. Protein sequence: CASSLSFSPLHF.

V and J are TRBV9 and TRBJ2-2, with D perhaps TRBD1 (6 bases). Trimming shortened V by 7 bases and J by 6 bases, and 13 bases separated the two germline ends. Germline loops: CDR1 SGDLS, CDR2 YYNGEE. This CDR3 contains 13 residues. The CDR3 DNA is TGTGCCAGCCGAACAGGGTACTCCGGGGAGCTGTTTTTT. Translation: CASRTGYSGELFF.

The V and J genes are TRBV7-9 and TRBJ2-5; tentative D call: TRBD1 (6 bases). The CDR3 length is 16 residues. The germline V and J ends were trimmed by 3 bases and 3 bases, with 17 bases remaining between them. CDR1 and CDR2 from the germline V gene are SEHNR and FQNEAQ (reference sequence). The CDR3 DNA reads TGTGCCAGCAGCTTCCCGGGACATTCGGTAGAAGAGACCCAGTACTTC. It specifies CASSFPGHSVEETQYF. Variable domain in full (rest from reference TRBV7-9 and TRBJ2-5): DTGVSQNPRHKITKRGQNVTFRCDPISEHNRLYWYRQTLGQGPEFLTYFQNEAQLEKSRLLSDRFSAERPKGSFSTLEIQRTEQGDSAMYLCASSFPGHSVEETQYFGPGTRLLVL.

The chain couples TRBV29-1 to TRBJ1-2; a weak D match, TRBD1 (5 bases). Germline CDR1 and CDR2: SQVTM and ANQGSEA. This CDR3 spans 11 amino acids. V was trimmed by 6 bases and J by 7 bases, leaving 12 bases between them. CDR3 in DNA: TGCAGCGTCTACCGGGGGGGTGGCTACACCTTC. Protein: CSVYRGGGYTF.

The chain uses TRBV28 and TRBJ1-2, with unresolved D. CDR3 length: 16 amino acids. V lost 2 bases to trimming and J lost 1 base, with 14 bases between them. Germline V gives CDR1 MDHEN, CDR2 SYDVKM. CDR3 DNA: TGTGCCAGCAGTTTACCCCGGGGAGGTGGTAACTATGGCTACACCTTC. It yields the protein CASSLPRGGGNYGYTF.

V and J are TRBV6-1 and TRBJ2-2; TRBD1 might be the D (5 bases). Germline loops: CDR1 MNHNS, CDR2 SASEGT. CDR3 length: 15 residues. V was pared by 0 bases and J by 7 bases, with 12 bases between. In DNA form, the CDR3 reads TGTGCCAGCAGTGAAGCAAGCAGGGCCAACGGGGAGCTGTTTTTT. Translating gives CASSEASRANGELFF.

CDR3 nucleotide sequence: TGTGCCAGCAGTTTCCCGGGGGTGGGTGAAGCTTTCTTT. Its protein product is CASSFPGVGEAFF. V gene TRBV27 combines with J gene TRBJ1-1; weak D call: TRBD1 (5 bases). In germline, CDR1 is MNHEY, CDR2 SMNVEV (reference sequence). The CDR3 totals 13 residues. Trimming took off 3 bases at V and 7 bases at J, with 12 bases between the two ends.

This chain links TRBV19 with TRBJ2-1; the match to TRBD2 covers 14 bases. In germline, CDR1 is LNHDA, CDR2 SQIVND (reference sequence). This CDR3 is built from 17 residues. Trimming took 9 bases from V and 0 from J; bases not matched to a gene: 7. CDR3 loop: CASRGLAGGSSYNEQFF. As DNA, the CDR3 is TGTGCCAGCCGTGGACTAGCGGGGGGAAGCTCCTACAATGAGCAGTTCTTC.

The CDR3 loop is CASSGGGLEYRFSYNEQFF. The CDR3 nucleotides read TGTGCCAGCAGTGGGGGGGGACTGGAATATAGGTTCTCCTACAATGAGCAGTTCTTC. The chain joins TRBV27 to TRBJ2-1; 7 nucleotides align to TRBD2. The V segment lost 5 bases and the J segment 0 bases; nucleotides outside the gene matches: 16. The CDR3 consists of 19 residues. Germline V gene lookup returns CDR1 MNHEY and CDR2 SMNVEV (reference sequence).

The rearrangement uses TRBV3-1 (or the pseudogene TRBV3-2) and TRBJ2-3; 9 positions agree with TRBD1. With V trimmed by 6 bases and J by 11 bases, 9 bases remained unmatched. The length of the CDR3 is 13 residues. Germline V gene lookup returns CDR1 LGHDT and CDR2 YNNKEL (reference sequence). CDR3 protein: CASSSTGGIVQYF. The CDR3 nucleotides read TGTGCCAGCAGTAGTACAGGGGGCATCGTGCAGTATTTT.

The chain couples TRBV5-1 to TRBJ1-4; TRBD1 matches at 8 bases. Germline CDR1 is SGHRS and CDR2 is YFSETQ. This CDR3 has 16 residues. J lost 0 bases, V lost 6 bases, and 7 bases had no gene match. Here the CDR3 reads CASMQGAASTNEKLFF. The CDR3 DNA follows: TGCGCCAGCATGCAGGGGGCGGCGTCAACTAATGAAAAACTGTTTTTT.

V and J are TRBV10-2 and TRBJ1-1; 8 nucleotides match TRBD1. V dropped 6 bases and J dropped 3; count of bases not matched to a gene: 6. The CDR3 is 14 amino acids. The germline V gene encodes CDR1 WSHSY and CDR2 SAAADI. This CDR3 is CASSQGAGDTEAFF. The CDR3 nucleotides are TGCGCCAGCAGCCAGGGGGCAGGGGACACTGAAGCTTTCTTT.

This chain joins TRBV9 and TRBJ2-2, with 9 positions matching TRBD2. CDR1 and CDR2 from the germline V gene are SGDLS and YYNGEE. This CDR3 is 14 amino acids long. Trimming at V came to 3 bases and at J to 6 bases, leaving 3 bases not matched to a gene. CDR3 sequence reads: CASSAAGGSGELFF. Here the CDR3 DNA reads TGTGCCAGCAGCGCAGCGGGAGGATCCGGGGAGCTGTTTTTT.